This T cell receptor beta chain was captured in a study of T cells in Graves' hyperthyroidism and ophthalmopathy. Study details: Peripheral blood was taken when the disease was first diagnosed, before any treatment began. Study-wide results and limits: Ophthalmopathy was identified by the model a median about 6.4 months ahead of onset. Among clonotypes expanded in thyroid above 0.001, most were also found in blood.

Isolation of PBMCs was performed on roughly 9 ml fresh peripheral blood. Researchers amplified the TCR beta CDR3 regions from RNA transcripts. The study used the HTBI primer set for a first-round RT-PCR of the TCR CDR3. TCRdb reprocessed the multiplex PCR reads via MiXCR and lists one record per CDR3 protein. The sample contains about 380,000 distinct CDR3 sequences, approximately 17% of which appear only once. The CDR3 consists of 13 residues. Germline values: CDR1 SGHAT, CDR2 FQDESV (reference sequence). Trimming shortened V by 3 bases and J by 5 bases, and 10 bases separated the two germline ends. This clonotype showed up just a few times. Its antigen is as yet unknown.

This receptor was taken from a man aged 18 to 30 with Graves' ophthalmopathy. V usage is TRBV11-1 and J usage is TRBJ2-5; D is ambiguous. The sequenced sample was blood. The CDR3 is CASSLSLDETQYF. Written as DNA, the CDR3 is TGTGCCAGCAGCTTGAGTCTCGATGAGACCCAGTACTTC.